This TCR beta chain was recovered during a study of CD8+ T cells in alopecia areata. RNA extraction and reverse transcription yielded cDNA as sequencing template. The protocol was immunoSEQ multiplex PCR, while the TCRdb copy is restricted to in-frame clones and leaves out a portion. The sample lists about 180,000 clones, less than 75% seen once, with more than 15% in the top ten. Described treatment: oral pan-JAK inhibitor, 5-10 mg twice daily. The TCR comes from a human donor with alopecia areata. This sample comprised CD4+ T cells sorted from blood, obtained between weeks 55 and 65, from a patient treated with tofacitinib.

CDR3 sequence reads: CAISELTGQPQHF. The CDR3, as DNA: TGTGCCATCAGTGAGTTGACCGGTCAGCCCCAGCATTTT. The J gene is TRBJ1-5, the V gene TRBV10-3; D not resolved. The germline V and J ends were trimmed by 1 base and 6 bases, with 7 bases remaining between them. CDR3 length equals 13 residues. CDR1 is ENHRY, CDR2 SYGVKD, per germline.